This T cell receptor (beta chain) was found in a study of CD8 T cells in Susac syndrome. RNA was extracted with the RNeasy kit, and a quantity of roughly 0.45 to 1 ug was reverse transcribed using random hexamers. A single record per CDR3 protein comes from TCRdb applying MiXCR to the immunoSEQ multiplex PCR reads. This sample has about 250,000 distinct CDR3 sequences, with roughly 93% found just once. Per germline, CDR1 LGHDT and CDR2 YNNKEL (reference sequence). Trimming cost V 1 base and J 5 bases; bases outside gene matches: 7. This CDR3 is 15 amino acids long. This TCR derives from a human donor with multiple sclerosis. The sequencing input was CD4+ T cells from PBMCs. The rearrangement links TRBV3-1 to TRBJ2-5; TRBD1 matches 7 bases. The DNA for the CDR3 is TGTGCCAGCAGCCAAGGACAGGGATTAGGGGAGACCCAGTACTTC. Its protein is CASSQGQGLGETQYF.